The 12 T cell receptor beta chains in this list originate from one sample, sequenced in a study of cytomegalovirus exposure and HLA in healthy donors. With 60 Vbeta and 13 Jbeta primers, the PCR was carried out. TCRdb's table, derived via immunoSEQ multiplex PCR, lists solely in-frame clones and lacks some. The sample records around 110,000 clones, roughly three fifths being singletons. The sample consisted of PBMCs. The origin of the receptors is a woman aged 40 to 50 in good health and CMV-seropositive.

V is TRBV19 and J is TRBJ2-3; unclear D gene. This CDR3 region has 13 residues. The germline CDR1 and CDR2 sequences are LNHDA and SQIVND (reference sequence). Trimming took off 7 bases at V and 0 bases at J, with 8 bases between the two ends. The CDR3 protein is CASNRASTDTQYF. In DNA form, the CDR3 reads TGTGCCAGTAACAGAGCTAGCACAGATACGCAGTATTTT.

This chain uses TRBV19 with TRBJ1-1; 8 bases fit TRBD1. The CDR3 loop spans 12 amino acids. V dropped 6 bases and J dropped 6; count of bases not matched to a gene: 3. Per germline, CDR1 LNHDA and CDR2 SQIVND (reference sequence). The CDR3, as DNA: TGTGCCAGTAGAACAGGGGGGGCTGAAGCTTTCTTT. Translating it yields CASRTGGAEAFF.

This rearrangement joins TRBV29-1 to TRBJ1-5; 12 bases are shared with TRBD1. V gave up 5 bases and J gave up 6 bases; unmatched junction bases: 8. CDR3 length: 15 amino acids. Germline loops: CDR1 SQVTM, CDR2 ANQGSEA. The chain's CDR3 is CSVLMGQGAGQPQHF. The CDR3 DNA follows: TGCAGCGTTCTAATGGGACAGGGGGCCGGTCAGCCCCAGCATTTT.

The chain is built from TRBV30 and TRBJ1-5; the D is unclear. CDR3 size: 14 residues. With 0 bases removed from V and 5 bases from J, the gap between germline ends came to 11 bases. In germline, CDR1 is GTSNPN, CDR2 SVGIG (reference sequence). The CDR3 loop is CAWSVYLEDQPQHF. CDR3 sequence (DNA): TGTGCCTGGAGTGTATACCTTGAGGATCAGCCCCAGCATTTT.

The V and J genes are TRBV7-6 and TRBJ2-1; weak D call: TRBD2 (6 bases). Trimming removed 5 bases from V and 2 bases from J, with 19 bases in between. Germline assignment: CDR1 SGHVS and CDR2 FNYEAQ. The CDR3 extends over 17 amino acids. CDR3 nucleotide sequence: TGTGCCAGCAGCAGGCGGAGGGGAGGAGAGACCTACAATGAGCAGTTCTTC. It specifies CASSRRRGGETYNEQFF.

This clone was counted only a few times. The CDR3 DNA sequence: TGTGCCAGCAGCGAGGGGACAGCTTTTCGGGAGCAGTACTTC. As protein: CASSEGTAFREQYF. This sequence joins TRBV9 and TRBJ2-7; TRBD1 aligns across 7 bases. After removal of 3 bases from V and 7 bases from J, the junction contained 10 bases not matched to a gene. CDR1 and CDR2 from the germline V gene are SGDLS and YYNGEE. This CDR3 comprises 14 residues.

This clone was counted only a few times. The chain recombines TRBV13 with TRBJ2-5; D gene ambiguous. The J call may not be correct, given that the DNA end is closer to TRBJ2-7. The V gene's germline CDR1 is PRHDT and CDR2 FYEKMQ (reference sequence). CDR3 size: 15 residues. The chain's CDR3 is CASSLIGMSAYEQYF. The CDR3 DNA reads TGTGCCAGCAGCTTGATAGGAATGAGCGCCTACGAGCAGTACTTC.

V and J are TRBV7-8 and TRBJ2-5; 8 nucleotides line up with TRBD2. This CDR3 is 16 amino acids long. V shed 1 base, J shed 3 bases, and the junction held 7 bases outside the gene matches. Germline V lookup: CDR1 SGHVS, CDR2 FQNEAQ. Here the CDR3 reads CASSLGAGGGKETQYF. Here the CDR3 DNA reads TGTGCCAGCAGCTTAGGTGCGGGCGGGGGGAAAGAGACCCAGTACTTC.

V is TRBV18 and J is TRBJ2-3; possibly TRBD2 for D (5 bases). The V gene lost 3 bases and the J gene lost 5 bases, with 15 bases spanning the gap. CDR1 is KGHSH, CDR2 LQKENI, per germline. The CDR3 spans 15 residues. CDR3 sequence reads: CASSPIPAAQDTQYF. CDR3 in DNA: TGTGCCAGCTCACCGATCCCAGCGGCGCAAGATACGCAGTATTTT. Looking up the rest from reference TRBV18 and TRBJ2-3 gives the full variable domain: NAGVMQNPRHLVRRRGQEARLRCSPMKGHSHVYWYRQLPEEGLKFMVYLQKENIIDESGMPKERFSAEFPKEGPSILRIQQVVRGDSAAYFCASSPIPAAQDTQYFGPGTRLTVL.

V gene TRBV18 combines with J gene TRBJ2-3; D gene ambiguous. V was pared by 2 bases and J by 3 bases, with 6 bases between. The CDR3 spans 13 residues. From germline, CDR1 is KGHSH and CDR2 LQKENI. The CDR3 DNA is TGTGCCAGCTCACCAATGCGTACAGATACGCAGTATTTT. This encodes CASSPMRTDTQYF. Looking up the rest from reference TRBV18 and TRBJ2-3 gives the full variable domain: NAGVMQNPRHLVRRRGQEARLRCSPMKGHSHVYWYRQLPEEGLKFMVYLQKENIIDESGMPKERFSAEFPKEGPSILRIQQVVRGDSAAYFCASSPMRTDTQYFGPGTRLTVL.

The V and J genes are TRBV5-8 and TRBJ2-5, with D possibly TRBD2 on 5 matching bases. The J call is uncertain, as TRBJ2-7 better fits the DNA end. The germline V gene has CDR1 SGHTS and CDR2 YDEGEE. The length of the CDR3 is 13 residues. The CDR3 bases are TGTGCCAGCAGCTTCGGACTCCTCTACGAGCAGTACTTC. Its protein product is CASSFGLLYEQYF.

This clone showed up just a few times. J is TRBJ2-5 and V is TRBV7-7, with no clear D. The CDR3 spans 13 residues. Between the trimmed V and J ends, which lost 2 bases and 2 bases, there was a span of 6 bases. Germline V lookup: CDR1 SSHAT, CDR2 FNYEAQ (reference sequence). The CDR3 nucleotides read TGTGCCAGCAGCTTAAGTCAGCAAGAGACCCAGTACTTC. Its protein product is CASSLSQQETQYF. Supplemented by reference TRBV7-7 and TRBJ2-5, the full variable domain reads GAGVSQSPRYKVTKRGQDVTLRCDPISSHATLYWYQQALGQGPEFLTYFNYEAQPDKSGLPSDRFSAERPEGSISTLTIQRTEQRDSAMYRCASSLSQQETQYFGPGTRLLVL.